A selection of T cell receptor beta chains follows, all from one sample in a study of blood T cells in healthy people across ages. TCRdb reprocessed the 5' RACE reads via MiXCR and lists one record per CDR3 protein. Of hundreds of thousands of distinct CDR3 sequences in the sample, more than 45% were seen once. The sequenced sample consisted of blood. Receptor source: a man aged 25-40 years in good health. Each CDR3 is given without its conserved first and last residue. D genes are given only for firm matches.

v_call d_call cdr3_aa
TRBV6-5 NA ASSYSQANEKLF
TRBV29-1 NA SVEDPSGRGGYT
TRBV20-1 NA SAKTGSSYEQY
TRBV14 NA ASSQEIGDTQY
TRBV20-1 NA SARFWYNEQF
TRBV2 NA ASSITNTGELF
TRBV15 NA ATSSIDLRPDNEQF
TRBV20-1 TRBD2 SAPGTSGGSYTDTQY
TRBV30 TRBD1 AWSVGDRGRRQY
TRBV5-5 TRBD1 ASSKTGGYYEQY
TRBV29-1 NA SVVGPLRF
TRBV20-1 TRBD1 SARSRGRIYEQY
TRBV6-6 NA ASRRANYGYT
TRBV6-2/TRBV6-3 TRBD2 ASSYSTAIAGENEQF
TRBV5-5 NA ASSLADGAYEQY
TRBV6-2/TRBV6-3 TRBD2 ASSAGLAWRDEQF
TRBV15 NA ATSISATVNYGYT
TRBV7-9 NA ASSPRVGNIRNEQF
TRBV20-1 NA SATGYEQF
TRBV7-2 NA ASSLSREWEQY
TRBV27 NA ASSLYAGDYEQY
TRBV7-2 TRBD2 ASSEMGTSGVTDTQY
TRBV12-3/TRBV12-4 NA ASSLGVQNTGELF
TRBV6-1 NA ASSRHLNYGYT
TRBV9 TRBD1 ASSPTGTGNEQF
TRBV5-8 TRBD1 ASSLAFGTGLDKLF
TRBV7-2 TRBD2 ASSLAGTSAYNEQF
TRBV18 NA ASSPIPGQGEETQY
TRBV29-1 TRBD1 SVEDPATGTTDTQY